The 19 T cell receptor beta chains given below trace back to one sample, sequenced in a study of beta chain features in type 1 diabetes (dated by TCRdb to 2016 to 2018). Libraries were made using the immunoSEQ multiplex PCR assay. The entire isolated RNA was reverse transcribed using the High Capacity cDNA Reverse Transcription Kit, and thus expressed TCRB transcripts were sequenced. In its TCRdb copy, this immuneACCESS table keeps in-frame sequences only and misses some clones. Where compared with another copy, unresolved V genes explain less than half of these, and the others have no known cause. The sample profile shows tens of thousands of clones; about 32% of them were found once. Together, the top ten hold approximately 0.45% of the sample. The sample consisted of stem cell memory CD4+ T cells from blood. Explained via the paper, the cell subset or site label denotes: stem cell-like memory CD4+ T cells. These receptors all stem from a woman aged 18-35 years in good health.

This clone was observed once. J is TRBJ2-1 and V is TRBV7-9; possible D gene TRBD2, 5 bases. CDR3 length: 15 residues. The germline CDR1 and CDR2 sequences are SEHNR and FQNEAQ (reference sequence). Trimming pared 4 bases from V and 1 base from J, leaving 11 bases between. The chain's CDR3 is CASSSPTGSYNEQFF. DNA of the CDR3: TGTGCCAGCAGCTCCCCCACGGGGTCCTACAATGAGCAGTTCTTC.

The rearrangement joins TRBV7-2 to TRBJ2-7; 12 bases align to TRBD1. J was trimmed by 4 bases and V by 5 bases; bases with no gene match: 3. This CDR3 region has 14 residues. Germline CDR1 reads SGHTA; CDR2 reads FQGNSA. The CDR3 protein is CASSRDRGQYEQYF. DNA for the CDR3: TGTGCCAGCAGCCGGGACAGGGGGCAGTACGAGCAGTACTTC.

The chain combines TRBV19 with TRBJ2-7; the match to TRBD2 covers 11 bases. The CDR3 sequence is 14 residues long. V was pared by 5 bases and J by 9 bases, with 9 bases of the junction left unmatched. In germline, CDR1 is LNHDA, CDR2 SQIVND (reference sequence). The CDR3 here is CASSPTSGRITQYF. The CDR3 DNA is TGTGCCAGTAGTCCTACTAGCGGGAGAATAACGCAGTACTTC. The variable domain in full, with the rest retrieved from reference TRBV19 and TRBJ2-7, is DGGITQSPKYLFRKEGQNVTLSCEQNLNHDAMYWYRQDPGQGLRLIYYSQIVNDFQKGDIAEGYSVSREKKESFPLTVTSAQKNPTAFYLCASSPTSGRITQYFGPGTRLTVT.

This chain uses TRBV11-2 with TRBJ2-3; TRBD1 might be the D (5 bases). The ends were cut back, 4 bases at V and 7 bases at J, with 15 bases in the middle. This CDR3 is built from 14 residues. In germline, CDR1 is SGHAT, CDR2 FQNNGV. The CDR3 sequence: CASSSGSGQNTQYF. CDR3 coding DNA: TGTGCCAGCAGCTCAGGGTCAGGCCAGAATACGCAGTATTTT.

The V gene is TRBV11-1, the J gene TRBJ2-5; TRBD1 might be the D (6 bases). V was pared by 2 bases and J by 1 base, with 11 bases between. The CDR3 has 15 amino acids. CDR1 and CDR2 (germline): SGHAT, FQDESV (reference sequence). CDR3 DNA sequence: TGTGCCAGCAGCTTAAAAGGGACAACCCAAGAGACCCAGTACTTC. The encoded protein is CASSLKGTTQETQYF.

This chain links TRBV7-3 with TRBJ1-2, with a tentative D call TRBD1 (6 bases). V lost 2 bases, J lost 3 bases, and 13 bases lay in between. This CDR3 has 15 amino acids. Germline CDR1 is SGHTA and CDR2 is FQGTGA. CDR3 protein: CASSLGPGEYYGYTF. As DNA, the CDR3 is TGTGCCAGCAGCTTAGGTCCAGGGGAATACTATGGCTACACCTTC.

A single count supports this clone. The chain recombines TRBV11-2 with TRBJ2-1; TRBD2 is a possible D gene (6 bases). Trimming removed 1 base from V and 7 bases from J, with 11 bases in between. The germline V gene encodes CDR1 SGHAT and CDR2 FQNNGV. The CDR3 contains 14 residues. The CDR3 reads CASSLVIAGNEQFF. The CDR3 DNA reads TGTGCCAGCAGCTTAGTCATCGCGGGGAATGAGCAGTTCTTC.

This sequence joins TRBV28 and TRBJ2-3; 8 bases line up with TRBD1. CDR1 and CDR2 from the germline V gene are MDHEN and SYDVKM. Losses at the gene ends were 2 bases for V and 7 bases for J; bases not matched to a gene: 2. The CDR3 sequence is 13 residues long. The CDR3 nucleotides are TGTGCCAGCAGTTTACAGGGGGCCTATACGCAGTATTTT. Amino acid sequence: CASSLQGAYTQYF.

The gene calls are TRBV30 and TRBJ1-2; D perhaps matches TRBD1 (6 bases). The germline gives CDR1 GTSNPN, CDR2 SVGIG (reference sequence). Trimming removed 0 bases at V and 6 bases at J, with 11 bases between. The CDR3 covers 13 residues. The CDR3: CAWSVGGADGYTF. CDR3 coding DNA: TGTGCCTGGAGTGTGGGGGGGGCAGATGGCTACACCTTC.

This chain uses TRBV27 with TRBJ2-6, with D possibly being TRBD2 (6 bases). In germline, CDR1 is MNHEY, CDR2 SMNVEV (reference sequence). CDR3 length equals 17 residues. V shed 10 bases and J shed 0 bases, with 19 bases lying between them. DNA for the CDR3: TGTGCCACTTCTGCGGGGTTCATGGGCTCTGGGGCCAACGTCCTGACTTTC. Encoded protein: CATSAGFMGSGANVLTF. The full variable domain, in which reference TRBV27 and TRBJ2-6 provide the parts outside the CDR3, is EAQVTQNPRYLITVTGKKLTVTCSQNMNHEYMSWYRQDPGLGLRQIYYSMNVEVTDKGDVPEGYKVSRKEKRNFPLILESPSPNQTSLYFCATSAGFMGSGANVLTFGAGSRLTVL.

This clone showed up just a few times. The chain is built from TRBV5-6 and TRBJ1-4; a possible D gene is TRBD1 (6 bases). Per the germline V gene, CDR1 is SGHDT and CDR2 is YYEEEE. With 3 bases removed from V and 4 bases from J, the gap between germline ends came to 7 bases. CDR3 length: 13 amino acids. CDR3 DNA sequence: TGTGCCAGCAGCTCACAGGGTAATGAAAAACTGTTTTTT. Amino acids: CASSSQGNEKLFF.

The table lists this clone with a few counts. This chain joins TRBV5-1 and TRBJ2-1; 8 bases match TRBD1. Germline CDR1 reads SGHRS; CDR2 reads YFSETQ. Trimming cost V 1 base and J 13 bases; bases outside gene matches: 7. The CDR3 sequence is 13 residues long. CDR3 loop: CASSLSQGAIQFF. CDR3 DNA: TGCGCCAGCAGCTTGTCCCAGGGGGCGATTCAGTTCTTC. The variable domain in full, with the rest retrieved from reference TRBV5-1 and TRBJ2-1, is KAGVTQTPRYLIKTRGQQVTLSCSPISGHRSVSWYQQTPGQGLQFLFEYFSETQRNKGNFPGRFSGRQFSNSRSEMNVSTLELGDSALYLCASSLSQGAIQFFGPGTRLTVL.

This clone came up once. The CDR3 here is CASSSGARGPHYTF. CDR3 coding DNA: TGCGCCAGCAGCTCCGGGGCAAGGGGGCCTCACTACACCTTC. This chain links TRBV5-1 with TRBJ1-2, with 7 bases matching TRBD1. Germline V gene data show CDR1 as SGHRS and CDR2 as YFSETQ. After removal of 3 bases from V and 10 bases from J, the junction contained 12 bases not matched to a gene. The CDR3 contains 14 residues.

This clone was seen many times. This sequence joins TRBV10-3 and TRBJ2-7, with D perhaps TRBD1 (5 bases). The germline V and J ends were trimmed by 2 bases and 4 bases, with 9 bases remaining between them. Germline V gives CDR1 ENHRY, CDR2 SYGVKD. The CDR3 runs to 13 residues. CDR3 in amino acids: CAISERQQYEQYF. In DNA form, the CDR3 reads TGTGCCATCAGTGAGAGACAGCAGTACGAGCAGTACTTC.

In this sample, this clone turned up once. The chain employs TRBV19 and TRBJ1-1; 10 bases are shared with TRBD1. Per germline, CDR1 LNHDA and CDR2 SQIVND (reference sequence). The CDR3 length is 13 residues. V trimming: 4 bases; J trimming: 4 bases; junction bases outside the gene matches: 0. The CDR3 coding sequence is TGTGCCAGTAGTAGGGACAGGGGCACTGAAGCTTTCTTT. Amino acids: CASSRDRGTEAFF.

This clone was seen a few times. The chain links TRBV5-1 to TRBJ2-5; TRBD2 matches 10 bases. Trimming removed 5 bases from V and 2 bases from J; junction bases left unmatched: 3. This CDR3 region has 14 residues. Germline V gene data show CDR1 as SGHRS and CDR2 as YFSETQ. The CDR3 here is CASRLAGIQETQYF. The CDR3 nucleotides read TGCGCCAGCAGACTAGCGGGGATTCAAGAGACCCAGTACTTC. The full variable domain, its missing parts supplied by reference TRBV5-1 and TRBJ2-5, is KAGVTQTPRYLIKTRGQQVTLSCSPISGHRSVSWYQQTPGQGLQFLFEYFSETQRNKGNFPGRFSGRQFSNSRSEMNVSTLELGDSALYLCASRLAGIQETQYFGPGTRLLVL.

This clone was seen only a few times. DNA for the CDR3: TGTGCCAGCTTACGCGACAGGAACACCGGGGAGCTGTTTTTT. As protein: CASLRDRNTGELFF. The gene calls are TRBV6-6 and TRBJ2-2, with D possibly matching TRBD1 (5 bases). CDR3 length equals 14 residues. Germline CDR1 and CDR2: MNHNY and SVGAGI (reference sequence). V was cut by 8 bases and J by 1 base, with 11 bases left in between.

This rearrangement joins TRBV5-5 to TRBJ1-2; tentatively, D is TRBD1 (6 bases). The germline V gene has CDR1 SGHKS and CDR2 YYEKEE (reference sequence). V lost 1 base and J 7 bases, leaving 14 bases between the germline ends. The CDR3 is 14 residues long. The CDR3 region is CASSLSPQGPGYTF. The CDR3 DNA sequence: TGTGCCAGCAGCTTGAGTCCGCAGGGGCCTGGCTACACCTTC.

This chain uses TRBV4-1 with TRBJ1-3; no clear D gene. This CDR3 is built from 16 residues. V was clipped by 0 bases and J by 1 base, with 10 bases between them. Germline assignment: CDR1 MGHRA and CDR2 YSYEKL. Here the CDR3 DNA reads TGCGCCAGCAGCCAAGATCAACAGCGGTCTGGAAACACCATATATTTT. Amino acid sequence: CASSQDQQRSGNTIYF.